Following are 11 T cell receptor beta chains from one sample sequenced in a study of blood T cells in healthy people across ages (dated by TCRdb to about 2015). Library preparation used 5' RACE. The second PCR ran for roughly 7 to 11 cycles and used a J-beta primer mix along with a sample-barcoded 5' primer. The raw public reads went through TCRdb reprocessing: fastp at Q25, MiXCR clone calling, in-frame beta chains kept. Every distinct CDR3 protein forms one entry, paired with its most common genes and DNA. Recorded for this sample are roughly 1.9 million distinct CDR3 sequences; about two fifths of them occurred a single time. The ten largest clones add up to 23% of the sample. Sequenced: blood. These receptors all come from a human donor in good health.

The CDR3 spells CSVQWGYTEAFF. In DNA form, the CDR3 reads TGCAGCGTTCAGTGGGGGTACACTGAAGCTTTCTTT. The chain couples TRBV29-1 to TRBJ1-1; TRBD1 might be the D (5 bases). This CDR3 region has 12 residues. V gave up 5 bases and J gave up 3 bases, with 10 bases separating them. CDR1 and CDR2 from the germline V gene are SQVTM and ANQGSEA.

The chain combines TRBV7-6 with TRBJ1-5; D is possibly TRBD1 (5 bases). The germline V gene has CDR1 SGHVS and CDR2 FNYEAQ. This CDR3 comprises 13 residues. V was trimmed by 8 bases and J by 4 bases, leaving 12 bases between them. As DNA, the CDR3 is TGTGCCAGCGGGTTCGGGGGGAATCAGCCCCAGCATTTT. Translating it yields CASGFGGNQPQHF. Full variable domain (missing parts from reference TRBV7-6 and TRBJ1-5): GAGVSQSPRYKVTKRGQDVALRCDPISGHVSLYWYRQALGQGPEFLTYFNYEAQQDKSGLPNDRFSAERPEGSISTLTIQRTEQRDSAMYRCASGFGGNQPQHFGDGTRLSIL.

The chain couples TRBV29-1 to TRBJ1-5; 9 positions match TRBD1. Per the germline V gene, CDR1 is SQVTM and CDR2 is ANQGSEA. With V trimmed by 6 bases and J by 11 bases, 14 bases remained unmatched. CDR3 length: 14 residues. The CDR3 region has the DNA TGCAGCGTCCGAATGGGACAGGGCAATCGAGCCCAGCATTTT. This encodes CSVRMGQGNRAQHF.

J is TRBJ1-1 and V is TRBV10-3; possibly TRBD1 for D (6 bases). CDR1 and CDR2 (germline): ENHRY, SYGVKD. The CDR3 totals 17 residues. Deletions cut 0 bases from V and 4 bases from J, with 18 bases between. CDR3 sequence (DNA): TGTGCCATCAGTGAGTCAGGGGGGGGACGAGGCCGCACTGAAGCTTTCTTT. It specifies CAISESGGGRGRTEAFF.

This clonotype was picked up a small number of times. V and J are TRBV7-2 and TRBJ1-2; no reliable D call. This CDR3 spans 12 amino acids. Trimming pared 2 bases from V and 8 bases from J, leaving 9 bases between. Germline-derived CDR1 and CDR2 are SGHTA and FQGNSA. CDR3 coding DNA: TGTGCCAGCAGCTTATTGTCAGGAGGCTACACCTTC. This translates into CASSLLSGGYTF.

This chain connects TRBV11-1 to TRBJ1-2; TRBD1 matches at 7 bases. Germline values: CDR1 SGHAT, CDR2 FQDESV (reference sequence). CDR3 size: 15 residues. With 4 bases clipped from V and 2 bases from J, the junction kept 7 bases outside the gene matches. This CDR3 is CASSWTGQPNYGYTF. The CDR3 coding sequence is TGTGCCAGCAGCTGGACGGGACAGCCGAACTATGGCTACACCTTC.

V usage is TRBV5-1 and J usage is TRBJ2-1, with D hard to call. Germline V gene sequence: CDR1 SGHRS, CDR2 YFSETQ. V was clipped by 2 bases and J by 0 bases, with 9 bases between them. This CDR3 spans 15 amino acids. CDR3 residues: CASSLPKVSYNEQFF. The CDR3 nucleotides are TGCGCCAGCAGCTTACCAAAGGTCTCCTACAATGAGCAGTTCTTC.

CDR3 protein: CASAGREYEQYF. The CDR3 DNA reads as TGCGCCAGCGCAGGTCGAGAGTACGAGCAGTACTTC. This chain uses TRBV5-1 with TRBJ2-7; the D is unclear. Germline V gene data show CDR1 as SGHRS and CDR2 as YFSETQ. Trimming stripped 7 bases from V and 4 bases from J, with 12 bases between. The CDR3 loop spans 12 amino acids.

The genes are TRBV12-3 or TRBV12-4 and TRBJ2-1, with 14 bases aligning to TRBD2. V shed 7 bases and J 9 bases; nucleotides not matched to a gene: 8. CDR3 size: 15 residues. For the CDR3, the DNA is TGTGCCAGCAAAAAGACTAGCGGGGGGGCCCTTGAGCAGTTCTTC. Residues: CASKKTSGGALEQFF.

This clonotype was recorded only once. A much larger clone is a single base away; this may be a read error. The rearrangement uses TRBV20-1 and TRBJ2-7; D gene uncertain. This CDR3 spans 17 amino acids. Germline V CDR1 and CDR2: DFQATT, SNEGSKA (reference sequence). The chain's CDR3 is CNARDLSEWFTNYEQYF. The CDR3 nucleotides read TGCAATGCTAGAGATCTGTCGGAGTGGTTCACAAACTACGAGCAGTACTTC.

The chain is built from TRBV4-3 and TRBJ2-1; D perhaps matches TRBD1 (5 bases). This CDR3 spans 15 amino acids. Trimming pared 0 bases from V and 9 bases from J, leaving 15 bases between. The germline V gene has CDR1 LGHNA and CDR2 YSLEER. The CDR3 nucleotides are TGCGCCAGCAGCCAAGATCCAGGGTTGAGTGGTGAGCAGTTCTTC. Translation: CASSQDPGLSGEQFF.